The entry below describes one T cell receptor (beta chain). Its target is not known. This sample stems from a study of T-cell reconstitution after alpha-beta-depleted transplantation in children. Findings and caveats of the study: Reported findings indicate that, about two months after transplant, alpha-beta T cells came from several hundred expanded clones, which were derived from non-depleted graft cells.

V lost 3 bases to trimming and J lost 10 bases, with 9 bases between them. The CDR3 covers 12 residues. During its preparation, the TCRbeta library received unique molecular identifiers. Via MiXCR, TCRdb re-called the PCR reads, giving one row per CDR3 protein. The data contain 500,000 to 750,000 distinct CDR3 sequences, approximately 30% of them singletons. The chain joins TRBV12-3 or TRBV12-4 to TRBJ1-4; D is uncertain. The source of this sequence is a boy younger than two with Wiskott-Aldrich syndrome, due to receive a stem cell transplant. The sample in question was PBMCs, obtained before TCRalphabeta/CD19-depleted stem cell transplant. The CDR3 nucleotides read TGTGCCAGCAGTTTTACCTCAGGAAAACTGTTTTTT. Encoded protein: CASSFTSGKLFF.